Shown below are 15 T cell receptor beta chains from a single sample sequenced in a study of T cells in Graves' hyperthyroidism and ophthalmopathy. RNA transcripts yielded amplified TCR beta CDR3 regions. Using the HTBI primer set, a first-round RT-PCR was run on the TCR CDR3. TCRdb used MiXCR to reprocess the multiplex PCR reads, holding one entry per CDR3 protein. The sample has 240,000 or so distinct CDR3 sequences, less than 20% seen once. Specimen: blood. The receptors stem from a woman between 18 and 30 years old with Graves' ophthalmopathy.

Ten or more counts support this clonotype. V usage is TRBV20-1 and J usage is TRBJ2-1; TRBD2 matches 9 bases. The junction had 9 bases not matched to a gene; V was cut back by 3 bases and J by 3 bases. CDR1 and CDR2 from the germline V gene are DFQATT and SNEGSKA (reference sequence). This CDR3 region has 16 residues. The CDR3 reads CSARGGSGGFYNEQFF. CDR3 coding DNA: TGCAGTGCTAGGGGTGGTAGCGGGGGTTTCTACAATGAGCAGTTCTTC.

A word on this clonotype: The junction departs from the called germline gene at one end, perhaps through a read error. The chain couples TRBV28 to TRBJ2-1, with a possible D match to TRBD1 (5 bases). CDR1 is MDHEN and CDR2 is SYDVKM in the germline V gene. This CDR3 contains 15 residues. The CDR3 is CASRDLRQYYNEQSF. As DNA, the CDR3 is TGTGCCAGCAGGGATTTACGACAGTACTACAATGAGCAGTCCTTC.

This clonotype was seen ten or more times. CDR3 protein: CASSAGLAGGSYEQYF. CDR3 bases: TGTGCCAGCAGCGCGGGACTAGCGGGGGGTTCCTACGAGCAGTACTTC. The chain employs TRBV9 and TRBJ2-7, with TRBD2 matching 15 bases. The CDR3 extends over 16 amino acids. V was clipped by 3 bases and J by 1 base; unmatched bases: 2. The germline V gene encodes CDR1 SGDLS and CDR2 YYNGEE.

This clonotype has ten or more counts. This rearrangement joins TRBV5-5 to TRBJ1-1; TRBD1 agrees at 7 bases. Looked up from germline, CDR1 is SGHKS and CDR2 is YYEKEE (reference sequence). The CDR3 totals 13 residues. Trimming at V came to 5 bases and at J to 10 bases, leaving 11 bases not matched to a gene. For the CDR3, the DNA is TGTGCCAGCAGGACACAGGGGCCCCCGGGAGCTTTCTTT. This codes for CASRTQGPPGAFF. The complete variable domain, with remaining parts taken from reference TRBV5-5 and TRBJ1-1, reads DAGVTQSPTHLIKTRGQQVTLRCSPISGHKSVSWYQQVLGQGPQFIFQYYEKEERGRGNFPDRFSARQFPNYSSELNVNALLLGDSALYLCASRTQGPPGAFFGQGTRLTVV.

This clonotype was counted many times. The genes are TRBV18 and TRBJ2-6, with no clear D. Germline V gene data show CDR1 as KGHSH and CDR2 as LQKENI. Trimming shortened V by 3 bases and J by 0 bases, and 9 bases separated the two germline ends. CDR3 length equals 16 residues. CDR3 protein: CASSPIGSSGANVLTF. The CDR3 nucleotides are TGTGCCAGCTCACCGATTGGTTCCTCTGGGGCCAACGTCCTGACTTTC. The variable domain in full, completed from reference TRBV18 and TRBJ2-6, reads NAGVMQNPRHLVRRRGQEARLRCSPMKGHSHVYWYRQLPEEGLKFMVYLQKENIIDESGMPKERFSAEFPKEGPSILRIQQVVRGDSAAYFCASSPIGSSGANVLTFGAGSRLTVL.

This clonotype was seen many times. The chain uses TRBV6-2 or TRBV6-3 and TRBJ1-2; D is unresolved. Trimming took off 5 bases at V and 4 bases at J, with 17 bases between the two ends. The CDR3 covers 15 residues. Germline values: CDR1 MNHEY, CDR2 SVGEGT. DNA of the CDR3: TGTGCCAGCAGTCACCCGAGTGATGGCTCCTATGGCTACACCTTC. Its protein is CASSHPSDGSYGYTF.

This clonotype has at least ten counts. The junction differs from germline at one of its ends, possibly a read error. This chain links TRBV27 with TRBJ1-2; 7 positions match TRBD1. The CDR3 loop spans 15 amino acids. In germline, CDR1 is MNHEY, CDR2 SMNVEV (reference sequence). This CDR3 reads CASSLSSGGSYDYTF. In DNA form, the CDR3 reads TGTGCCAGCAGCCTCTCATCAGGGGGAAGCTATGACTACACCTTC.

This clonotype was counted many times. This rearrangement joins TRBV5-1 to TRBJ2-3, with 9 bases identical to TRBD2. This CDR3 comprises 16 residues. Germline V lookup: CDR1 SGHRS, CDR2 YFSETQ. V was clipped by 3 bases and J by 4 bases; unmatched bases: 9. This chain's CDR3 is CASSWPGLAGSDTQYF. The CDR3, as DNA: TGCGCCAGCAGCTGGCCGGGGCTAGCGGGATCAGATACGCAGTATTTT.

This clonotype was counted many times. The chain carries TRBV12-3 or TRBV12-4 and TRBJ1-5; 7 bases match TRBD1. V lost 6 bases to trimming and J lost 7 bases; unmatched junction nucleotides: 6. The CDR3 length is 13 residues. CDR3 sequence reads: CASSQTGIQPQHF. As DNA, the CDR3 is TGTGCCAGCAGCCAGACAGGGATCCAGCCCCAGCATTTT.

This clonotype was observed a handful of times. A much larger clone differs by one base, so this may be a read error. For the CDR3, the DNA is TGTGCCAGCACGAGTCAGGGGGGGATCAAACCCCAGCATTTT. It encodes CASTSQGGIKPQHF. The chain joins TRBV6-1 to TRBJ1-5; 7 positions match TRBD1. The CDR3 totals 14 residues. Trimming at V came to 7 bases and at J to 10 bases, leaving 13 bases not matched to a gene. Per the germline V gene, CDR1 is MNHNS and CDR2 is SASEGT.

This clonotype has ten or more counts. This chain links TRBV7-2 with TRBJ2-1, with 9 bases lining up with TRBD2. The V segment lost 5 bases and the J segment 5 bases; nucleotides outside the gene matches: 13. Germline V CDR1 and CDR2: SGHTA, FQGNSA. This CDR3 is built from 17 residues. The CDR3 is CASSRSEIAGVNNEQFF. The CDR3 DNA is TGTGCCAGCAGCCGCAGCGAAATAGCGGGAGTCAACAATGAGCAGTTCTTC.

The sample holds many counts of this clonotype. The V and J genes are TRBV18 and TRBJ1-2, with TRBD1 identical over 7 bases. Trimming at V came to 3 bases and at J to 9 bases, leaving 16 bases not matched to a gene. In germline, CDR1 is KGHSH, CDR2 LQKENI. The CDR3 has 16 amino acids. CDR3 nucleotides: TGTGCCAGCTCACCGGGAGTCACAGGGGCCTTGACCCGCTACACCTTC. The encoded protein is CASSPGVTGALTRYTF.

This clonotype was observed many times. The rearrangement uses TRBV7-2 and TRBJ1-1; D might be TRBD1 (6 bases). This CDR3 is built from 14 residues. V lost 1 base to trimming and J lost 6 bases, with 12 bases between them. Germline lookup yields CDR1 SGHTA and CDR2 FQGNSA. CDR3 amino acids: CASSLVGGRAEAFF. CDR3 sequence (DNA): TGTGCCAGCAGCTTAGTCGGGGGGCGCGCTGAAGCTTTCTTT. The complete variable domain, with remaining parts taken from reference TRBV7-2 and TRBJ1-1, reads GAGVSQSPSNKVTEKGKDVELRCDPISGHTALYWYRQSLGQGLEFLIYFQGNSAPDKSGLPSDRFSAERTGGSVSTLTIQRTQQEDSAVYLCASSLVGGRAEAFFGQGTRLTVV.

This clonotype was recorded a few times. The chain links TRBV5-6 to TRBJ2-2, with D maybe TRBD2 (5 bases). The ends were cut back, 0 bases at V and 7 bases at J, with 10 bases in the middle. The CDR3 spans 14 residues. CDR1 and CDR2 (germline): SGHDT, YYEEEE. The CDR3 is CASSLAGGGGELFF. The DNA of the CDR3 is TGTGCCAGCAGCTTGGCTGGAGGCGGCGGGGAGCTGTTTTTT.

This clonotype was detected many times. This chain joins TRBV28 and TRBJ2-2; TRBD2 aligns across 9 bases. CDR3 length: 16 residues. With V trimmed by 3 bases and J by 7 bases, 9 bases remained unmatched. In germline, CDR1 is MDHEN, CDR2 SYDVKM. The CDR3 spells CASSFRPSGTSGELFF. In nucleotides, the CDR3 is TGTGCCAGCAGTTTTCGGCCTAGCGGGACGAGCGGGGAGCTGTTTTTT.